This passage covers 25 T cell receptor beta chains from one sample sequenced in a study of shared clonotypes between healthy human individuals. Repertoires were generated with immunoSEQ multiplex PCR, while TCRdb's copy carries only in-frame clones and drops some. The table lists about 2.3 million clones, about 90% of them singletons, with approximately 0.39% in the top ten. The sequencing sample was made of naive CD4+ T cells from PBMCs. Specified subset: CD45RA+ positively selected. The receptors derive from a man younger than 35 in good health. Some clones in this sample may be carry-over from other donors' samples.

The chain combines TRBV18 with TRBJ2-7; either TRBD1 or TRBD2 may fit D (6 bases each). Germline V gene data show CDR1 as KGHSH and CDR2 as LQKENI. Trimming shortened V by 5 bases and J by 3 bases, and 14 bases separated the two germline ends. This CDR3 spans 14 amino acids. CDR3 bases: TGTGCCAGCTCATGGGGGGCCCCCTTCTACGAGCAGTACTTC. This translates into CASSWGAPFYEQYF.

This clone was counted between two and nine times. CDR3 bases: TGTGCCAGCAGCTTAGAGGAGCGCCTACGCTCCTACAATGAGCAGTTCTTC. Amino acid sequence: CASSLEERLRSYNEQFF. The rearrangement links TRBV7-8 to TRBJ2-1, with D unresolved. CDR1 and CDR2 (germline): SGHVS, FQNEAQ. The CDR3 spans 17 residues. With 1 base removed from V and 0 bases from J, the gap between germline ends came to 13 bases.

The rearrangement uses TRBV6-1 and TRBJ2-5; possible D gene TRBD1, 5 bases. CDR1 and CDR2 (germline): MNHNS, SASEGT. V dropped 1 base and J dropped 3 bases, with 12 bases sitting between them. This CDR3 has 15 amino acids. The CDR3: CASSEVRDREETQYF. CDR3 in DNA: TGTGCCAGCAGTGAAGTGAGAGACAGAGAAGAGACCCAGTACTTC.

The CDR3 DNA sequence: TGTGCCTGGAGTGTAGGGGGGACAGGGCCTTATGGCTACACCTTC. Amino acid sequence: CAWSVGGTGPYGYTF. The chain has TRBV30 and TRBJ1-2; 9 nucleotides agree with TRBD1. V gave up 0 bases and J gave up 5 bases; unmatched junction bases: 7. Germline assignment: CDR1 GTSNPN and CDR2 SVGIG (reference sequence). This CDR3 is 15 amino acids long.

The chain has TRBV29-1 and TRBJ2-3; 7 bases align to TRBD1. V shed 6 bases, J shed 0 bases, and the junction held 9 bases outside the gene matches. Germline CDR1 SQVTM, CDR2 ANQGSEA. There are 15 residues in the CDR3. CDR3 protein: CSVHGTAPSTDTQYF. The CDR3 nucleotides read TGCAGCGTACACGGGACAGCCCCTAGCACAGATACGCAGTATTTT.

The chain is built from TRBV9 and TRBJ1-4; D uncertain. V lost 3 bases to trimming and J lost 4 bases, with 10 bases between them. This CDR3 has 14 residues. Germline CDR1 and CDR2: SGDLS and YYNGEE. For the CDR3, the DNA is TGTGCCAGCAGCGCCAAAGTTTATAATGAAAAACTGTTTTTT. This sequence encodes CASSAKVYNEKLFF. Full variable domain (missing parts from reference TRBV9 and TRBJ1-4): DSGVTQTPKHLITATGQRVTLRCSPRSGDLSVYWYQQSLDQGLQFLIQYYNGEERAKGNILERFSAQQFPDLHSELNLSSLELGDSALYFCASSAKVYNEKLFFGSGTQLSVL.

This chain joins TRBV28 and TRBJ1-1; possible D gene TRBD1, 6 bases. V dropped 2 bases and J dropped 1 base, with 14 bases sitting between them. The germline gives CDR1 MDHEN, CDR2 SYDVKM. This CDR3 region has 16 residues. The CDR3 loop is CASSLRRGRGNTEAFF. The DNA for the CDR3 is TGTGCCAGCAGTTTAAGACGGGGGCGGGGGAACACTGAAGCTTTCTTT.

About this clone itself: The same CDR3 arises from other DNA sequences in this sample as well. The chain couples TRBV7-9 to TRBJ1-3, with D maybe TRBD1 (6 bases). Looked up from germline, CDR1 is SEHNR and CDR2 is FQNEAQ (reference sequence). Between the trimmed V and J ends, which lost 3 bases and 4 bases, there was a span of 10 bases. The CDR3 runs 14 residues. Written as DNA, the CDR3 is TGTGCCAGCAGCTTTGGGGGGCCCGGAAACACCATATATTTT. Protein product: CASSFGGPGNTIYF.

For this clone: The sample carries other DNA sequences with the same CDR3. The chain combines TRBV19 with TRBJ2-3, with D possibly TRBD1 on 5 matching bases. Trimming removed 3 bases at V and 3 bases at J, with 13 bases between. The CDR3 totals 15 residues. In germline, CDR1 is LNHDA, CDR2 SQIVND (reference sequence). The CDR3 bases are TGTGCCAGTAGTATCGGGCAGGGTCGGACAGATACGCAGTATTTT. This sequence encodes CASSIGQGRTDTQYF.

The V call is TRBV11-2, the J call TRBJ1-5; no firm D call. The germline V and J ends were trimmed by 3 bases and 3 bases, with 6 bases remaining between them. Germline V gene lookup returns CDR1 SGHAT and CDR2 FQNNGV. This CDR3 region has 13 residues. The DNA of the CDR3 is TGTGCCAGCAGCTTCGCCCTCAATCAGCCCCAGCATTTT. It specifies CASSFALNQPQHF.

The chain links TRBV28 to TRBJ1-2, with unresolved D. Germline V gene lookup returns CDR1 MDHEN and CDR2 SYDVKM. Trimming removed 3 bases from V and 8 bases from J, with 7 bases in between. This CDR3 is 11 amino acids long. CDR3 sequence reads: CASSFVNGYTF. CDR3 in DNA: TGTGCCAGCAGTTTCGTGAACGGCTACACCTTC.

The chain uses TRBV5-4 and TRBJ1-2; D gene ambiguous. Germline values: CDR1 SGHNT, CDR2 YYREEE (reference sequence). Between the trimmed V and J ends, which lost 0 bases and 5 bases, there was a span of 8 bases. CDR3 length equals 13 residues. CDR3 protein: CASSLESDYGYTF. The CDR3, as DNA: TGTGCCAGCAGCTTGGAATCAGATTATGGCTACACCTTC.

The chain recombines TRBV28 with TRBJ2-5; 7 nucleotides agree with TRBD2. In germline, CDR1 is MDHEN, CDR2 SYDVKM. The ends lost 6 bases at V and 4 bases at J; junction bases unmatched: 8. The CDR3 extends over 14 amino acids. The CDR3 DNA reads TGTGCCAGCAGCACCAATTGGGGGGGAGAGACCCAGTACTTC. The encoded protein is CASSTNWGGETQYF.

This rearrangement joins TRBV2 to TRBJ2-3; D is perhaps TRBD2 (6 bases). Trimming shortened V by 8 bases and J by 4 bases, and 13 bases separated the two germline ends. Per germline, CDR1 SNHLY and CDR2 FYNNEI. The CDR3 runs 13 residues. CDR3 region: CASGGEKADTQYF. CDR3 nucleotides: TGTGCCAGCGGAGGGGAGAAGGCAGATACGCAGTATTTT.

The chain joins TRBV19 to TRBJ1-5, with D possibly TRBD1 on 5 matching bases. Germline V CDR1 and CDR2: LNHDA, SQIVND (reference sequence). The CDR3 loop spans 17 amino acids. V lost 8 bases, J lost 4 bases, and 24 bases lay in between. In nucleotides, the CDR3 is TGTGCCAGTGAGGGCCGCCGGGACCCAAGAACGAATCAGCCCCAGCATTTT. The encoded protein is CASEGRRDPRTNQPQHF.

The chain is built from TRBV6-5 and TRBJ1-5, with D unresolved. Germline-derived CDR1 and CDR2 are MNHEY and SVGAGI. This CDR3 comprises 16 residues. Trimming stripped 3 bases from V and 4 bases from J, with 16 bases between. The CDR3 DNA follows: TGTGCCAGCAGTTATGAATTTCGGGGTTCAAATCAGCCCCAGCATTTT. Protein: CASSYEFRGSNQPQHF.

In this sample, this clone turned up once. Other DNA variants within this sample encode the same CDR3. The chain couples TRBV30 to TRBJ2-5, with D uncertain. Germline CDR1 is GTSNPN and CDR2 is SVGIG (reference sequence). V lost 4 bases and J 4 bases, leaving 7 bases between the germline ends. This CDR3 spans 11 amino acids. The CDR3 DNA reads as TGTGCCTGGACGGGTGGAGAGACCCAGTACTTC. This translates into CAWTGGETQYF.

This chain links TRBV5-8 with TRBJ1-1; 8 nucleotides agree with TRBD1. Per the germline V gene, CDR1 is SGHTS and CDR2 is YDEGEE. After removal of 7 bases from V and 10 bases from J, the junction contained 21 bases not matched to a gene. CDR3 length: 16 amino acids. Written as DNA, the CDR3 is TGTGCCAGCGGCGAATCCTGGGGACAGGTCCTCGGTGGAGCTTTCTTT. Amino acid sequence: CASGESWGQVLGGAFF.

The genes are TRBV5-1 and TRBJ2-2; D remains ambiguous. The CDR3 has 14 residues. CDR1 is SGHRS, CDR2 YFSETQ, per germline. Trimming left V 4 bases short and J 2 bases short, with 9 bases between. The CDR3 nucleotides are TGCGCCAGCAGCGGCGGCCCCAACACCGGGGAGCTGTTTTTT. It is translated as CASSGGPNTGELFF.

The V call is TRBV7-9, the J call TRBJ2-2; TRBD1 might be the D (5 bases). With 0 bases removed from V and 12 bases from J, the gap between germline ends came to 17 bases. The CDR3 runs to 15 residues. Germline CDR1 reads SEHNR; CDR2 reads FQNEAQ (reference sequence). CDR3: CASSLAGPRPSKLFF. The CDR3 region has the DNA TGTGCCAGCAGCTTAGCGGGGCCCCGACCCAGTAAGCTGTTTTTT.

CDR3 coding DNA: TGTGCCAGTAGCCCGACAGGGGAGCCTAATGAAAAACTGTTTTTT. Its translation: CASSPTGEPNEKLFF. This chain joins TRBV19 and TRBJ1-4; 8 bases are shared with TRBD1. The V gene end was trimmed by 6 bases and the J gene end by 3 bases; junction bases not matched to a gene: 6. Germline CDR1 and CDR2: LNHDA and SQIVND (reference sequence). The CDR3 is made up of 15 amino acids.

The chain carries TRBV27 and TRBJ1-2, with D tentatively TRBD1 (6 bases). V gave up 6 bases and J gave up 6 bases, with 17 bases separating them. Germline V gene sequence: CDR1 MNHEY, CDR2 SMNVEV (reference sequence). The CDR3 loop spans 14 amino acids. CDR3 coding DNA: TGTGCCAGCAGCCCATTACAGGGAAGGGATGGCTACACCTTC. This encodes CASSPLQGRDGYTF.

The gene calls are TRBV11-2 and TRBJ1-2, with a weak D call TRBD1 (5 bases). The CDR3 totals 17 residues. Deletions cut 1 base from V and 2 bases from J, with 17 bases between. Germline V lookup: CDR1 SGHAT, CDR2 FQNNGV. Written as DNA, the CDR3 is TGTGCCAGCAGCTTAGGTGGGGGGGGGTACCCCAACTATGGCTACACCTTC. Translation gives CASSLGGGGYPNYGYTF.

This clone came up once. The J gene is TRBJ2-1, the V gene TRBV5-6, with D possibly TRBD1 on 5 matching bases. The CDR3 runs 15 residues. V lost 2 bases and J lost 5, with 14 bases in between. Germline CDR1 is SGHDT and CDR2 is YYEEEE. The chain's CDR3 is CASSFRRLGDNEQFF. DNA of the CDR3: TGTGCCAGCAGCTTTAGACGGCTAGGGGACAATGAGCAGTTCTTC.

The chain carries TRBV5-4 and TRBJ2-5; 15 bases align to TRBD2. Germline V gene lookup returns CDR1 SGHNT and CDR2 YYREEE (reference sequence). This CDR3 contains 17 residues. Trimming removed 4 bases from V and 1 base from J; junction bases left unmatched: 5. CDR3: CASSPGLAGGPQETQYF. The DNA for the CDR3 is TGTGCCAGCAGCCCGGGACTAGCGGGAGGCCCCCAAGAGACCCAGTACTTC.